These 21 T cell receptor beta chains were sequenced from one sample in a study of blood T cell repertoires in COVID-19. Generated by immunoSEQ multiplex PCR, the TCRdb table keeps only in-frame clones and is missing some. Found here are about 440,000 clones, around 90% of them singletons; the top ten hold under 2%. The sample taken for sequencing was PBMCs or T cells enriched from blood (not recorded which). The receptors were sampled from a woman younger than 35 with acute COVID-19.

The gene calls are TRBV10-3 and TRBJ2-1; D might be TRBD2 (5 bases). From germline, CDR1 is ENHRY and CDR2 SYGVKD. Deletions cut 7 bases from V and 6 bases from J, with 19 bases between. The CDR3 runs to 15 residues. The CDR3 spells CAIKAGVAPLNEQFF. Here the CDR3 DNA reads TGTGCCATCAAGGCCGGGGTAGCCCCCCTCAATGAGCAGTTCTTC.

The chain joins TRBV5-5 to TRBJ1-4; the match to TRBD1 covers 7 bases. V shed 2 bases, J shed 8 bases, and the junction held 6 bases outside the gene matches. The CDR3 totals 14 residues. From germline, CDR1 is SGHKS and CDR2 YYEKEE (reference sequence). The CDR3 region is CASSFVRGSEKLFF. CDR3 DNA sequence: TGTGCCAGCAGCTTTGTCAGGGGGAGCGAAAAACTGTTTTTT.

V is TRBV10-3 and J is TRBJ2-1; 9 positions match TRBD1. The V gene's germline CDR1 is ENHRY and CDR2 SYGVKD. CDR3 length equals 16 residues. Trimming removed 5 bases from V and 9 bases from J; junction bases left unmatched: 14. CDR3 amino acids: CAISSVNRGPKGEQFF. Here the CDR3 DNA reads TGTGCCATCAGTTCAGTCAACAGGGGGCCTAAGGGTGAGCAGTTCTTC.

The rearrangement links TRBV19 to TRBJ2-3, with a possible D match to TRBD2 (6 bases). Germline assignment: CDR1 LNHDA and CDR2 SQIVND (reference sequence). The V end was cut by 5 bases, the J end by 0 bases, with 18 bases between. The CDR3 spans 17 residues. As DNA, the CDR3 is TGTGCCAGTAGTCCCCGGAGCGGGTCCGCCAGCACAGATACGCAGTATTTT. It specifies CASSPRSGSASTDTQYF.

This clone was detected only a few times. The rearrangement uses TRBV10-1 and TRBJ2-5, with 15 bases aligning to TRBD2. J was trimmed by 5 bases and V by 5 bases; bases with no gene match: 9. CDR1 is WNHNN, CDR2 SYGVQD, per germline (reference sequence). The CDR3 sequence is 17 residues long. The CDR3 sequence: CASSPGTSGGMMETQYF. CDR3 nucleotides: TGCGCCAGCAGTCCTGGGACTAGCGGGGGGATGATGGAGACCCAGTACTTC.

This sequence joins TRBV2 and TRBJ2-5; possibly TRBD1 for D (6 bases). The CDR3 is made up of 12 amino acids. The germline CDR1 and CDR2 sequences are SNHLY and FYNNEI. Deletions cut 4 bases from V and 5 bases from J, with 8 bases between. The CDR3 loop reads CASSAQGETQYF. CDR3 DNA: TGTGCCAGCAGTGCACAGGGTGAGACCCAGTACTTC.

The genes are TRBV18 and TRBJ1-3; 7 bases are a match to TRBD1. CDR3 length: 19 residues. Trimming took 1 base from V and 0 from J; bases not matched to a gene: 12. CDR1 KGHSH and CDR2 LQKENI come from the germline V gene. Here the CDR3 DNA reads TGTGCCAGCTCACCACTCACACAGGGGCGATTGAGCTCTGGAAACACCATATATTTT. Protein product: CASSPLTQGRLSSGNTIYF.

V gene TRBV11-2 combines with J gene TRBJ1-1; possible D gene TRBD1, 6 bases. The germline CDR1 and CDR2 sequences are SGHAT and FQNNGV. Trimming removed 1 base from V and 1 base from J, with 16 bases in between. CDR3 length: 17 amino acids. CDR3 DNA: TGTGCCAGCAGCTTAGGACAGGTGATTGTGACGAACACTGAAGCTTTCTTT. Translation: CASSLGQVIVTNTEAFF.

CDR3 amino acids: CAWSVQGKNTEAFF. As DNA, the CDR3 is TGTGCCTGGAGTGTGCAGGGCAAGAACACTGAAGCTTTCTTT. The V call is TRBV30, the J call TRBJ1-1; tentatively, D is TRBD1 (5 bases). Germline V gene data show CDR1 as GTSNPN and CDR2 as SVGIG (reference sequence). The CDR3 totals 14 residues. Trimming pared 0 bases from V and 1 base from J, leaving 9 bases between.

The rearrangement joins TRBV7-2 to TRBJ1-6; 7 nucleotides agree with TRBD1. Germline V gene sequence: CDR1 SGHTA, CDR2 FQGNSA. The CDR3 totals 15 residues. The V gene end was trimmed by 5 bases and the J gene end by 10 bases; junction bases not matched to a gene: 11. CDR3 DNA: TGTGCCAGCAGCGAGGAGGACAGGACGGGATCACCCCTCCACTTT. Translation gives CASSEEDRTGSPLHF.

The J gene is TRBJ1-2, the V gene TRBV3-1 (or the pseudogene TRBV3-2), with a weak D call TRBD1 (6 bases). CDR3 length: 15 amino acids. The V gene lost 1 base and the J gene lost 5 bases, with 14 bases spanning the gap. The V gene's germline CDR1 is LGHDT and CDR2 YNNKEL (reference sequence). The CDR3 DNA follows: TGTGCCAGCAGCCAAGGAACAGGGCTAAGTTATGGCTACACCTTC. Translating it yields CASSQGTGLSYGYTF.

This clone was seen a single time. V and J are TRBV6-5 and TRBJ1-2; D unclear. The CDR3 is 11 residues long. The V end lost 10 bases, the J end lost 7 bases, and 13 bases lay between the germline ends. Germline CDR1 reads MNHEY; CDR2 reads SVGAGI. The DNA for the CDR3 is TGTGCCACCTCAAGTTCGGGTGGCTACACCTTC. It yields the protein CATSSSGGYTF.

V usage is TRBV13 and J usage is TRBJ1-2, with a weak D call TRBD1 (5 bases). Germline values: CDR1 PRHDT, CDR2 FYEKMQ (reference sequence). Trimming left V 4 bases short and J 7 bases short, with 19 bases between. This CDR3 has 15 amino acids. The CDR3 sequence: CASSSGPGQVGGYTF. CDR3 bases: TGTGCCAGCAGCTCCGGACCTGGACAAGTAGGTGGCTACACCTTC.

The chain links TRBV29-1 to TRBJ2-1; D remains ambiguous. Germline loops: CDR1 SQVTM, CDR2 ANQGSEA. V gave up 1 base and J gave up 7 bases, with 17 bases separating them. There are 15 residues in the CDR3. The CDR3 nucleotides are TGCAGCGTTGAAGGGGTTCAAGTTACGACAAATGAGCAGTTCTTC. Translated, it gives CSVEGVQVTTNEQFF.

The chain joins TRBV28 to TRBJ2-7, with 10 bases aligning to TRBD2. Unmatched junction bases numbered 6, after V lost 3 bases and J lost 4 bases. Germline V lookup: CDR1 MDHEN, CDR2 SYDVKM. The CDR3 sequence is 15 residues long. CDR3 region: CASSFKLAGRYEQYF. CDR3 bases: TGTGCCAGCAGTTTTAAACTAGCGGGAAGGTACGAGCAGTACTTC.

This clone was recorded once. V gene TRBV9 combines with J gene TRBJ1-2, with 9 bases that match TRBD1. After removal of 0 bases from V and 1 base from J, the junction contained 4 bases not matched to a gene. The germline gives CDR1 SGDLS, CDR2 YYNGEE. The CDR3 sequence is 16 residues long. The CDR3 DNA follows: TGTGCCAGCAGCGTAGCTACGGACAGGGGTAACTATGGCTACACCTTC. Translating it yields CASSVATDRGNYGYTF.

This chain connects TRBV7-9 to TRBJ2-1; TRBD2 agrees at 7 bases. CDR1 and CDR2 (germline): SEHNR, FQNEAQ (reference sequence). The length of the CDR3 is 15 residues. Trimming cost V 5 bases and J 8 bases; bases outside gene matches: 12. CDR3 nucleotides: TGTGCCAGCAGCCCCACGGGGCGGGAGACCGATGAGCAGTTCTTC. Amino acids: CASSPTGRETDEQFF. The whole variable domain, remainder taken from reference TRBV7-9 and TRBJ2-1, is DTGVSQNPRHKITKRGQNVTFRCDPISEHNRLYWYRQTLGQGPEFLTYFQNEAQLEKSRLLSDRFSAERPKGSFSTLEIQRTEQGDSAMYLCASSPTGRETDEQFFGPGTRLTVL.

The count of this clone is one. The chain couples TRBV10-1 to TRBJ2-7; D perhaps matches TRBD1 (5 bases). V dropped 3 bases and J dropped 9 bases, with 15 bases sitting between them. In germline, CDR1 is WNHNN, CDR2 SYGVQD (reference sequence). The CDR3 is 13 amino acids. The chain's CDR3 is CASSDFQGIWQYF. Written as DNA, the CDR3 is TGCGCCAGCAGTGACTTCCAGGGTATCTGGCAGTACTTC.

The chain links TRBV3-1 (or the pseudogene TRBV3-2) to TRBJ2-7, with 10 positions matching TRBD2. CDR1 and CDR2 from the germline V gene are LGHDT and YNNKEL (reference sequence). V dropped 1 base and J dropped 4; count of bases not matched to a gene: 4. This CDR3 has 15 amino acids. CDR3 loop: CASSQGTSGLYEQYF. As DNA, the CDR3 is TGTGCCAGCAGCCAAGGGACTAGCGGATTATACGAGCAGTACTTC.

This clone was counted a single time. This chain connects TRBV2 to TRBJ1-4; D not certain. The CDR3 is 14 residues long. Germline V gene data show CDR1 as SNHLY and CDR2 as FYNNEI. Trimming cost V 6 bases and J 0 bases, with 8 bases left between them. CDR3 sequence (DNA): TGTGCCAGCAGCTTGACACCAACTAATGAAAAACTGTTTTTT. Its protein is CASSLTPTNEKLFF. The full variable domain, with the rest looked up from reference TRBV2 and TRBJ1-4, is EPEVTQTPSHQVTQMGQEVILRCVPISNHLYFYWYRQILGQKVEFLVSFYNNEISEKSEIFDDQFSVERPDGSNFTLKIRSTKLEDSAMYFCASSLTPTNEKLFFGSGTQLSVL.

This chain links TRBV9 with TRBJ2-1; TRBD2 matches at 15 bases. Losses at the gene ends were 1 base for V and 8 bases for J; bases not matched to a gene: 1. The CDR3 consists of 15 residues. Germline CDR1 is SGDLS and CDR2 is YYNGEE. This CDR3 is CASSVRTSGGDEQFF. CDR3 bases: TGTGCCAGCAGCGTAAGGACTAGCGGGGGGGATGAGCAGTTCTTC.